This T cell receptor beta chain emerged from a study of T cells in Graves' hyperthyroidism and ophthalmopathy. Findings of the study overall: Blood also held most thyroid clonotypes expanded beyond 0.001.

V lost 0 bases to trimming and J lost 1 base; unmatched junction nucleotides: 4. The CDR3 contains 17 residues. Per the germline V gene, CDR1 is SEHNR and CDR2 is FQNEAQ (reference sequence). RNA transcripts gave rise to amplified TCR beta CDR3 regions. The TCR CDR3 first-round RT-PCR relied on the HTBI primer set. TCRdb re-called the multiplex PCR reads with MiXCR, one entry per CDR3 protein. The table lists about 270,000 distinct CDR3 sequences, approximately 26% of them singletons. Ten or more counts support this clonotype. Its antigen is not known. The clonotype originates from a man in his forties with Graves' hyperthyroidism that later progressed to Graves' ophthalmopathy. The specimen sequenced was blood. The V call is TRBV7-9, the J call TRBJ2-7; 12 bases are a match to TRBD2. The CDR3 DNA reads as TGTGCCAGCAGCTTAGCGCTTGGGACTAGCGGGTCCTACGAGCAGTACTTC. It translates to CASSLALGTSGSYEQYF. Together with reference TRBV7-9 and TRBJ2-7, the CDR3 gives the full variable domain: DTGVSQNPRHKITKRGQNVTFRCDPISEHNRLYWYRQTLGQGPEFLTYFQNEAQLEKSRLLSDRFSAERPKGSFSTLEIQRTEQGDSAMYLCASSLALGTSGSYEQYFGPGTRLTVT.